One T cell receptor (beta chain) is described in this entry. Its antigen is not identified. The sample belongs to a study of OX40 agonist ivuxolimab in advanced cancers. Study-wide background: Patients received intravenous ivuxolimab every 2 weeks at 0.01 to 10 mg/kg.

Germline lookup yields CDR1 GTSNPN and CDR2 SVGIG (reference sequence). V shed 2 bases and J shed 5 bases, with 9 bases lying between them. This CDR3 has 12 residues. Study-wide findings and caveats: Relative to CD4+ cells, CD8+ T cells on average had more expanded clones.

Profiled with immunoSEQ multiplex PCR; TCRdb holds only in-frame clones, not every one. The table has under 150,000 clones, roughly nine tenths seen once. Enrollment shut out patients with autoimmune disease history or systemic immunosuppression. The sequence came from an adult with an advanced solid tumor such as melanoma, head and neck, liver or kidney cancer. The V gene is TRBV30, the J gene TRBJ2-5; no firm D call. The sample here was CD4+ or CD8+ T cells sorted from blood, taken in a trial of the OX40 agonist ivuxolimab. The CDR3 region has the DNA TGTGCCTGGAGTACCTACGCGGAGACCCAGTACTTC. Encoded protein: CAWSTYAETQYF.